Shown below are 27 T cell receptor beta chains from a single sample sequenced in a study of blood T cell repertoires in COVID-19. Clones were read by immunoSEQ multiplex PCR, and TCRdb kept only the in-frame ones, dropping some. The table lists about 110,000 clones, 84% of them singletons, with 13% to 15% in the top ten. The sequencing input was peripheral blood. Receptor source: a woman aged 60-70 years with acute or convalescent COVID-19.

The chain has TRBV28 and TRBJ1-2; D is ambiguous. CDR3 length: 14 amino acids. Germline lookup yields CDR1 MDHEN and CDR2 SYDVKM. V shed 0 bases and J shed 5 bases, with 10 bases lying between them. CDR3 nucleotides: TGTGCCAGCAGTTTATGGCCAGGCCTTTATGGCTACACCTTC. It codes for CASSLWPGLYGYTF.

V is TRBV18 and J is TRBJ2-5; 7 nucleotides agree with TRBD1. V gave up 3 bases and J gave up 4 bases; unmatched junction bases: 5. CDR1 KGHSH and CDR2 LQKENI come from the germline V gene. CDR3 length: 14 amino acids. The CDR3 bases are TGTGCCAGCTCACCCGGGACAGCAGTAGAGACCCAGTACTTC. Translated, it gives CASSPGTAVETQYF.

The chain recombines TRBV7-2 with TRBJ1-1, with D maybe TRBD1 (5 bases). Germline values: CDR1 SGHTA, CDR2 FQGNSA. The CDR3 contains 14 residues. V gave up 6 bases and J gave up 4 bases, with 15 bases separating them. The DNA of the CDR3 is TGTGCCAGCAGTCCCGCCGGAGGGGCCACTGAAGCTTTCTTT. Its translation is CASSPAGGATEAFF.

V is TRBV3-1 (or the pseudogene TRBV3-2) and J is TRBJ2-7; 9 positions match TRBD2. Germline CDR1 reads LGHDT; CDR2 reads YNNKEL (reference sequence). The CDR3 extends over 17 amino acids. Trimming cost V 4 bases and J 0 bases; bases outside gene matches: 10. The CDR3 DNA is TGTGCCAGCAGCCTAGGCCAGATAGCGGGAGCCTCCTACGAGCAGTACTTC. Translated, it gives CASSLGQIAGASYEQYF.

The chain has TRBV19 and TRBJ2-3; 7 bases match TRBD1. The CDR3 is made up of 16 amino acids. V lost 3 bases to trimming and J lost 6 bases; unmatched junction nucleotides: 12. The germline V gene encodes CDR1 LNHDA and CDR2 SQIVND (reference sequence). The CDR3 sequence: CASSIHTGTVRDTQYF. In DNA, the CDR3 is TGTGCCAGTAGTATTCACACCGGGACAGTGAGGGATACGCAGTATTTT. Full variable domain (rest looked up from reference TRBV19 and TRBJ2-3): DGGITQSPKYLFRKEGQNVTLSCEQNLNHDAMYWYRQDPGQGLRLIYYSQIVNDFQKGDIAEGYSVSREKKESFPLTVTSAQKNPTAFYLCASSIHTGTVRDTQYFGPGTRLTVL.

This clone was picked up a small number of times. The CDR3 region has the DNA TGTGCCAGCTCAGCAACCGGGACATTTGGAAACACCATATATTTT. This sequence encodes CASSATGTFGNTIYF. The chain is built from TRBV18 and TRBJ1-3; possibly TRBD1 for D (6 bases). Trimming took 5 bases from V and 3 from J, leaving 14 bases between them. There are 15 residues in the CDR3. Germline CDR1 is KGHSH and CDR2 is LQKENI.

The rearrangement uses TRBV18 and TRBJ1-3; D call uncertain. This CDR3 has 15 residues. Germline values: CDR1 KGHSH, CDR2 LQKENI. V was trimmed by 2 bases and J by 10 bases, leaving 18 bases between them. The CDR3 coding sequence is TGTGCCAGCTCACCAGGCGAGGGCTTCGCGCGAACCATATATTTT. Residues: CASSPGEGFARTIYF.

The chain combines TRBV20-1 with TRBJ2-5, with a possible D match to TRBD2 (5 bases). Looked up from germline, CDR1 is DFQATT and CDR2 is SNEGSKA (reference sequence). Trimming shortened V by 8 bases and J by 1 base, and 8 bases separated the two germline ends. The length of the CDR3 is 11 residues. The CDR3 is CSSGIQETQYF. CDR3 bases: TGCAGTAGCGGTATCCAAGAGACCCAGTACTTC.

Note on this clone: The same CDR3 is also encoded by other DNA sequences in this sample. The rearrangement links TRBV2 to TRBJ2-5, with 10 bases fitting TRBD2. Germline values: CDR1 SNHLY, CDR2 FYNNEI. The CDR3 length is 15 residues. V trimming: 7 bases; J trimming: 5 bases; junction bases outside the gene matches: 10. As DNA, the CDR3 is TGTGCCAGCACATTACCTAGCGGGGGAGGGGAGACCCAGTACTTC. Encoded protein: CASTLPSGGGETQYF. The full variable domain, completed using reference TRBV2 and TRBJ2-5, is EPEVTQTPSHQVTQMGQEVILRCVPISNHLYFYWYRQILGQKVEFLVSFYNNEISEKSEIFDDQFSVERPDGSNFTLKIRSTKLEDSAMYFCASTLPSGGGETQYFGPGTRLLVL.

V is TRBV27 and J is TRBJ1-5; weak D call: TRBD1 (5 bases). In germline, CDR1 is MNHEY, CDR2 SMNVEV (reference sequence). The CDR3 is made up of 13 amino acids. Deletions cut 6 bases from V and 6 bases from J, with 12 bases between. The CDR3, as DNA: TGTGCCAGCAGCTTCAGGGAGGCTCAGCCCCAGCATTTT. Amino acids: CASSFREAQPQHF.

The chain uses TRBV29-1 and TRBJ1-1, with unresolved D. The germline CDR1 and CDR2 sequences are SQVTM and ANQGSEA. The CDR3 loop spans 14 amino acids. The V end was cut by 7 bases, the J end by 3 bases, with 18 bases between. CDR3: CSGTTGFGDTEAFF. In DNA form, the CDR3 reads TGCAGCGGTACGACGGGATTCGGGGACACTGAAGCTTTCTTT. The full variable domain, its missing parts supplied by reference TRBV29-1 and TRBJ1-1, is SAVISQKPSRDICQRGTSLTIQCQVDSQVTMMFWYRQQPGQSLTLIATANQGSEATYESGFVIDKFPISRPNLTFSTLTVSNMSPEDSSIYLCSGTTGFGDTEAFFGQGTRLTVV.

The chain links TRBV19 to TRBJ1-4, with TRBD1 as a possible D gene (6 bases). CDR1 is LNHDA and CDR2 is SQIVND in the germline V gene (reference sequence). CDR3 length equals 15 residues. V lost 5 bases and J lost 5, with 15 bases in between. The chain's CDR3 is CASSSRQEQNEKLFF. DNA for the CDR3: TGTGCCAGTAGTTCAAGACAGGAGCAGAATGAAAAACTGTTTTTT.

The chain combines TRBV2 with TRBJ1-2; TRBD1 agrees at 8 bases. Looked up from germline, CDR1 is SNHLY and CDR2 is FYNNEI. With 9 bases clipped from V and 8 bases from J, the junction kept 8 bases outside the gene matches. The CDR3 loop spans 12 amino acids. The CDR3 here is CARRDRQVGYTF. CDR3 DNA: TGTGCCAGGAGGGACAGGCAGGTCGGCTACACCTTC. The complete variable domain, with remaining parts taken from reference TRBV2 and TRBJ1-2, reads EPEVTQTPSHQVTQMGQEVILRCVPISNHLYFYWYRQILGQKVEFLVSFYNNEISEKSEIFDDQFSVERPDGSNFTLKIRSTKLEDSAMYFCARRDRQVGYTFGSGTRLTVV.

The J gene is TRBJ1-3, the V gene TRBV5-1; TRBD1 might be the D (6 bases). V was shortened by 0 bases and J by 0 bases, with 13 bases between the two germline ends. The CDR3 has 17 residues. Germline CDR1 reads SGHRS; CDR2 reads YFSETQ. The CDR3 protein is CASSLELVGASGNTIYF. CDR3 DNA sequence: TGCGCCAGCAGCTTGGAGTTGGTGGGGGCCTCTGGAAACACCATATATTTT.

The chain uses TRBV4-1 and TRBJ2-3; 9 nucleotides agree with TRBD2. The CDR3 contains 14 residues. CDR1 and CDR2 from the germline V gene are MGHRA and YSYEKL. The ends lost 5 bases at V and 5 bases at J; junction bases unmatched: 5. The CDR3 nucleotides read TGCGCCAGCAGCGCCCAACTAGCGGGAGATACGCAGTATTTT. Translating gives CASSAQLAGDTQYF.

This clone was counted a few times. The CDR3 loop reads CASRLDSADEQFF. The CDR3 nucleotides read TGCGCCAGCAGATTAGACTCCGCAGATGAGCAGTTCTTC. The chain recombines TRBV5-1 with TRBJ2-1; unclear D gene. This CDR3 contains 13 residues. In germline, CDR1 is SGHRS, CDR2 YFSETQ. With 5 bases removed from V and 8 bases from J, the gap between germline ends came to 14 bases.

CDR3 protein: CASSSRAGGWAGNTIYF. As DNA, the CDR3 is TGTGCCAGTAGTTCCCGAGCCGGAGGCTGGGCTGGAAACACCATATATTTT. The rearrangement joins TRBV19 to TRBJ1-3; D is unresolved. V lost 5 bases and J 2 bases, leaving 19 bases between the germline ends. Germline V gene data show CDR1 as LNHDA and CDR2 as SQIVND (reference sequence). CDR3 length equals 17 residues.

The chain combines TRBV3-1 (or the pseudogene TRBV3-2) with TRBJ2-7; 10 positions agree with TRBD1. The germline V gene has CDR1 LGHDT and CDR2 YNNKEL (reference sequence). This CDR3 comprises 14 residues. Losses at the gene ends were 4 bases for V and 4 bases for J; bases not matched to a gene: 4. The DNA for the CDR3 is TGTGCCAGCAGCCCCGCGGGACAGGGGTACGAGCAGTACTTC. As protein: CASSPAGQGYEQYF.

The rearrangement uses TRBV30 and TRBJ2-3; D ambiguous. The V end was cut by 2 bases, the J end by 6 bases, with 18 bases between. This CDR3 spans 15 amino acids. Germline V CDR1 and CDR2: GTSNPN, SVGIG (reference sequence). This chain's CDR3 is CAWSSPGALADTQYF. As DNA, the CDR3 is TGTGCCTGGAGTAGCCCGGGTGCCCTCGCGGATACGCAGTATTTT. The complete variable domain, with remaining parts taken from reference TRBV30 and TRBJ2-3, reads SQTIHQWPATLVQPVGSPLSLECTVEGTSNPNLYWYRQAAGRGLQLLFYSVGIGQISSEVPQNLSASRPQDRQFILSSKKLLLSDSGFYLCAWSSPGALADTQYFGPGTRLTVL.

The chain combines TRBV7-9 with TRBJ1-5; no reliable D call. V gave up 5 bases and J gave up 5 bases, with 7 bases separating them. The CDR3 totals 12 residues. Per the germline V gene, CDR1 is SEHNR and CDR2 is FQNEAQ (reference sequence). The CDR3 DNA follows: TGTGCCAGCAGCCGAGAAGATCAGCCCCAGCATTTT. Translated: CASSREDQPQHF.

This rearrangement joins TRBV5-6 to TRBJ1-1, with TRBD1 identical over 10 bases. From germline, CDR1 is SGHDT and CDR2 YYEEEE. V dropped 4 bases and J dropped 6; count of bases not matched to a gene: 6. This CDR3 contains 14 residues. DNA of the CDR3: TGTGCCAGCAGCCCGACAGGGGGCGAGGCTGAAGCTTTCTTT. Amino acid sequence: CASSPTGGEAEAFF.

The chain employs TRBV5-8 and TRBJ2-3, with a possible D match to TRBD2 (6 bases). Trimming shortened V by 0 bases and J by 14 bases, and 16 bases separated the two germline ends. This CDR3 is 13 amino acids long. The V gene's germline CDR1 is SGHTS and CDR2 YDEGEE. Written as DNA, the CDR3 is TGTGCCAGCAGCTTGGGTTTGTCGGGAGAGAGGTATTTT. This encodes CASSLGLSGERYF.

This chain connects TRBV12-3 or TRBV12-4 to TRBJ1-4; D gene ambiguous. Trimming took off 5 bases at V and 5 bases at J, with 6 bases between the two ends. This CDR3 region has 12 residues. The CDR3 nucleotides read TGTGCCAGCAGTACGGGGAATGAAAAACTGTTTTTT. This encodes CASSTGNEKLFF.

The genes are TRBV15 and TRBJ2-2; 7 nucleotides agree with TRBD1. The trim removed 4 bases at V and 3 bases at J, leaving 5 bases unmatched. The CDR3 has 15 amino acids. Per the germline V gene, CDR1 is LNHNV and CDR2 is YYDKDF (reference sequence). DNA of the CDR3: TGTGCCACCAGCACAGAGGGGGCGTACACCGGGGAGCTGTTTTTT. Translation gives CATSTEGAYTGELFF. The whole variable domain, filled in from reference TRBV15 and TRBJ2-2, reads DAMVIQNPRYQVTQFGKPVTLSCSQTLNHNVMYWYQQKSSQAPKLLFHYYDKDFNNEADTPDNFQSRRPNTSFCFLDIRSPGLGDTAMYLCATSTEGAYTGELFFGEGSRLTVL.

The rearrangement links TRBV3-1 (or the pseudogene TRBV3-2) to TRBJ1-6; D remains ambiguous. Trimming shortened V by 3 bases and J by 4 bases, and 7 bases separated the two germline ends. Germline CDR1 and CDR2: LGHDT and YNNKEL (reference sequence). This CDR3 comprises 14 residues. CDR3 bases: TGTGCCAGCAGCCATGCAGGTTATAATTCACCCCTCCACTTT. As protein: CASSHAGYNSPLHF.

This chain connects TRBV27 to TRBJ2-2; TRBD1 is a possible D gene (6 bases). With 10 bases removed from V and 6 bases from J, the gap between germline ends came to 12 bases. CDR1 is MNHEY, CDR2 SMNVEV, per germline (reference sequence). The CDR3 sequence is 12 residues long. For the CDR3, the DNA is TGTGCCACAGGGGTGGGGGCCGGGGAGCTGTTTTTT. This encodes CATGVGAGELFF.

The rearrangement joins TRBV27 to TRBJ1-6; D may be TRBD1 (5 bases). Germline V gene data show CDR1 as MNHEY and CDR2 as SMNVEV (reference sequence). CDR3 length: 15 residues. Trimming took off 5 bases at V and 6 bases at J, with 14 bases between the two ends. CDR3 amino acids: CASSVRDGLNSPLHF. The CDR3 DNA is TGTGCCAGCAGTGTGCGGGACGGACTTAATTCACCCCTCCACTTT.